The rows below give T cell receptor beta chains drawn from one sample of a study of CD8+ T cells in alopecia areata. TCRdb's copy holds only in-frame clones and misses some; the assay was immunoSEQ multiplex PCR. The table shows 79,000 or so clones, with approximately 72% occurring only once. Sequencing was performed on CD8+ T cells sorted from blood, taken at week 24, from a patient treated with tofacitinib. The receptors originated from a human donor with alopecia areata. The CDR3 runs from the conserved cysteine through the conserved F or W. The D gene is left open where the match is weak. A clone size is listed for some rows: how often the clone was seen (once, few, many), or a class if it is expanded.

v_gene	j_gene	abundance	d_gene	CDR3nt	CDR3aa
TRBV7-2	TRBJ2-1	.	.	TGTGCCAGCAGCTTAGCGTGGGGAGATGTTGAGCAGTTCTTC	CASSLAWGDVEQFF
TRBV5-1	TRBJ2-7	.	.	TGCGCCAGCAGCTTAGTGTCAGACTACGAGCAGTACTTC	CASSLVSDYEQYF
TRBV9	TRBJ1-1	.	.	TGTGCCAGCAGCGTATCTCGGGCGGGCACTGAAGCTTTCTTT	CASSVSRAGTEAFF
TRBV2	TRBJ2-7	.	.	TGTGCCAGCATCCGGGGGACTTACGAGCAGTACTTC	CASIRGTYEQYF
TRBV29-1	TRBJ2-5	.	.	TGCAGCGTTGAAGCATTTGGGACCCAGTACTTC	CSVEAFGTQYF
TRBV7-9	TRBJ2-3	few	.	TGTGCCAGCAGTCGAGTCGGTAGCACAGATACGCAGTATTTT	CASSRVGSTDTQYF
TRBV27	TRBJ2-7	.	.	TGTGCCAGCAGTGTAGGGGACGGTGCCTACGAGCAGTACTTC	CASSVGDGAYEQYF
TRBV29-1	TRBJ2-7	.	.	TGCAGCGTTGTTTTCGACAGCTCCTACGAGCAGTACTTC	CSVVFDSSYEQYF
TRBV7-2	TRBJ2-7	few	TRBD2	TGTGCCAGCAGCTTAGGGGGTAGCGGGTTCTACGAGCAGTACTTC	CASSLGGSGFYEQYF
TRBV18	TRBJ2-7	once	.	TGTGCCAGCTCACCAGGGTGGGCCGACCCCCATCCTACGAGGCAGTACTTC	CASSPGWADPHPTRQYF
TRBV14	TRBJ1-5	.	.	TGTGCCAGCAGCCAGGGGGCTCAGCCCCAGCATTTT	CASSQGAQPQHF
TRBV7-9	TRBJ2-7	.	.	TGTGCCAGCAGCTTTAGCTCATACGAGCAGTACTTC	CASSFSSYEQYF
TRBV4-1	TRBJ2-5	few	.	TGCGCCAGCAGCGCCCACTCCGGGACCCCTATACAACAGACCCAGTACTTC	CASSAHSGTPIQQTQYF
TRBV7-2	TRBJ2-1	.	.	TGTGCCAGCACCCGACAGGACAATGAGCAGTTCTTC	CASTRQDNEQFF
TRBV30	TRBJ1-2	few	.	TGTGCCTTCGACAGAAACTATGGCTACACCTTC	CAFDRNYGYTF
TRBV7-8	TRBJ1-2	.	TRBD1	TGTGCCAGCAGCTATGCAGGGGGCCCTCCTGACTATGGCTACACCTTC	CASSYAGGPPDYGYTF
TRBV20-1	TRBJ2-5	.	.	TGCAGTGCTCGCCAAGAGACCCAGTACTTC	CSARQETQYF
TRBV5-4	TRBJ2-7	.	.	TGTGCCAGCAGCTTGGCAGCAGGGGTCTACGAGCAGTACTTC	CASSLAAGVYEQYF
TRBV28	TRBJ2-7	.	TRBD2	TGTGCCAGCAGTTTGGAGACTAGCGGTGCCGCCTACGAGCAGTACTTC	CASSLETSGAAYEQYF
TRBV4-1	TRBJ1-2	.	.	TGCGCCAGCAGCCAAGAAACAGGGCCCGCAGACCCCTATGGCTACACCTTC	CASSQETGPADPYGYTF
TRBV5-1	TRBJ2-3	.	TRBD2	TGCGCCAGCAGCTTGGCCCCGGTGGGGGGGAGCGGAGATACGCAGTATTTT	CASSLAPVGGSGDTQYF
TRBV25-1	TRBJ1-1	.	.	TGTGCCAGCAGTGACATTGAGGGGATTTACACTGAAGCTTTCTTT	CASSDIEGIYTEAFF
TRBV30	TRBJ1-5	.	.	TGTGCCCTACAAGGGGAGGGGAGTCAGCCCCAGCATTTT	CALQGEGSQPQHF
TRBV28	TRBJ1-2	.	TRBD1	TGTGCCAGCAGTCCCCGTTGGACAGGGCTGGGGGGCTATGGCTACACCTTC	CASSPRWTGLGGYGYTF
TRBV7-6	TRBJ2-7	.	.	TGTGCCAGCAGCTTAGATTCGGGTTACGAGCAGTACTTC	CASSLDSGYEQYF
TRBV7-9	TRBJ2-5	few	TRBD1	TGTGCCAGCAGCTTATCCGGGACAGGAGAGACCCAGTACTTC	CASSLSGTGETQYF
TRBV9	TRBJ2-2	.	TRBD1	TGTGCCGGCAGCGACAGGGGAGTAGACACCGGGGAGCTGTTTTTT	CAGSDRGVDTGELFF
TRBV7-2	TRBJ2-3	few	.	TGTGCCAGCAGCCCGGGGGAACGCACAGATACGCAGTATTTT	CASSPGERTDTQYF